This T cell receptor beta chain was observed in a study of T-cell memory formation after mild COVID-19. From the 5' RACE reads, TCRdb called clonotypes with MiXCR, one entry per CDR3 protein. This sample has just under 350,000 distinct CDR3 sequences, with 13% found just once. Notes on the study in general: Pre-infection memory held some responding clones, suggesting pre-existing cross-reactive T cells responded. Still unconfirmed is whether the second-wave clones peaking on day 37 recognized SARS-CoV-2. Researchers report contracting CD4+ clones mostly in CM and EM, with CD8+ clones in EMRA.

Points on this clonotype: Its target is unknown.

CDR1 is MNHEY and CDR2 is SVGEGT in the germline V gene. The CDR3 length is 15 residues. V was shortened by 2 bases and J by 4 bases, with 15 bases between the two germline ends. The source material was PBMCs or a T cell subset sorted from them (not recorded which). The rearrangement links TRBV6-2 or TRBV6-3 to TRBJ2-7; D might be TRBD1 (5 bases). The sequence derives from a young man who had mild COVID-19 (a few samples of this study predate the infection). Cell type and time point are not known. The DNA for the CDR3 is TGTGCCAGCAGTTACCCCCAGGGCTTCGCGTACGAGCAGTACTTC. This encodes CASSYPQGFAYEQYF.